These 29 T cell receptor beta chains came from one sample sequenced in a study of cytomegalovirus exposure and HLA in healthy donors. PCR was performed using 60 Vbeta and 13 Jbeta primers. Sequencing used immunoSEQ multiplex PCR; TCRdb keeps in-frame clones, though not all of them. The sample holds 100,000 to 150,000 clones, 70% to 90% seen once. The sample consisted of PBMCs. The receptors derive from a man between 35 and 55 years old in good health and CMV-seronegative.

J is TRBJ1-5 and V is TRBV2; 9 nucleotides agree with TRBD1. This CDR3 has 15 amino acids. The germline V gene encodes CDR1 SNHLY and CDR2 FYNNEI. V was pared by 8 bases and J by 6 bases, with 11 bases of the junction left unmatched. In nucleotides, the CDR3 is TGTGCCAGCGAACCAACGGGGACAGGGCGTCAGCCCCAGCATTTT. Translated, it gives CASEPTGTGRQPQHF.

The V call is TRBV2, the J call TRBJ1-1; 7 nucleotides agree with TRBD1. With V trimmed by 4 bases and J by 0 bases, 2 bases remained unmatched. This CDR3 spans 14 amino acids. The germline CDR1 and CDR2 sequences are SNHLY and FYNNEI. DNA for the CDR3: TGTGCCAGCAGTGGACAGGGAATGAACACTGAAGCTTTCTTT. Translation: CASSGQGMNTEAFF.

Notes on this clone: Other DNA sequences of this sample code for an identical CDR3. V is TRBV18 and J is TRBJ2-7, with D tentatively TRBD1 (5 bases). Germline V gene sequence: CDR1 KGHSH, CDR2 LQKENI. This CDR3 comprises 13 residues. Trimming took off 2 bases at V and 1 base at J, with 6 bases between the two ends. This CDR3 is CASSPRQSYEQYF. The CDR3 nucleotides are TGTGCCAGCTCACCAAGACAGTCCTACGAGCAGTACTTC.

The gene calls are TRBV19 and TRBJ1-2; D unclear. CDR3 length: 14 residues. V dropped 7 bases and J dropped 4 bases, with 16 bases sitting between them. Per the germline V gene, CDR1 is LNHDA and CDR2 is SQIVND (reference sequence). CDR3 sequence: CASTRTAGGYGYTF. Here the CDR3 DNA reads TGTGCCAGTACCCGGACGGCCGGAGGCTATGGCTACACCTTC.

The chain recombines TRBV19 with TRBJ2-5; possible D gene TRBD2, 5 bases. The end of the DNA is better explained by TRBJ2-7, so the J call may be wrong. The CDR3 extends over 14 amino acids. CDR1 LNHDA and CDR2 SQIVND come from the germline V gene (reference sequence). The CDR3 protein is CASSMGGPDYEQYF. The CDR3 DNA reads TGTGCCAGTAGTATGGGCGGGCCTGACTACGAGCAGTACTTC.

V is TRBV6-6 and J is TRBJ1-2, with TRBD1 matching over 10 bases. V shed 6 bases, J shed 3 bases, and the junction held 10 bases outside the gene matches. The V gene's germline CDR1 is MNHNY and CDR2 SVGAGI (reference sequence). CDR3 length: 16 residues. The CDR3: CASSSHPGQGYYGYTF. The CDR3 DNA reads TGTGCCAGCAGCTCCCACCCGGGACAGGGGTACTATGGCTACACCTTC.

V gene TRBV27 combines with J gene TRBJ1-1, with D unclear. Per the germline V gene, CDR1 is MNHEY and CDR2 is SMNVEV (reference sequence). CDR3 size: 13 residues. The V gene lost 3 bases and the J gene lost 6 bases, with 11 bases spanning the gap. The CDR3 DNA follows: TGTGCCAGCAGTTTTCTCGAGGGTTCTGAAGCTTTCTTT. It translates to CASSFLEGSEAFF.

The chain has TRBV7-2 and TRBJ2-7, with 10 positions matching TRBD1. Trimming cost V 5 bases and J 2 bases; bases outside gene matches: 6. The CDR3 contains 15 residues. In germline, CDR1 is SGHTA, CDR2 FQGNSA. CDR3 DNA: TGTGCCAGCAGCCTCGGGACAGGGGCTACCTACGAGCAGTACTTC. This translates into CASSLGTGATYEQYF. The complete variable domain, with remaining parts taken from reference TRBV7-2 and TRBJ2-7, reads GAGVSQSPSNKVTEKGKDVELRCDPISGHTALYWYRQSLGQGLEFLIYFQGNSAPDKSGLPSDRFSAERTGGSVSTLTIQRTQQEDSAVYLCASSLGTGATYEQYFGPGTRLTVT.

CDR3 protein: CASSRDISSYEQYF. The DNA for the CDR3 is TGTGCCAGCAGCCGGGACATCTCCTCCTACGAGCAGTACTTC. The gene calls are TRBV7-2 and TRBJ2-7; D perhaps matches TRBD1 (6 bases). The CDR3 has 14 amino acids. Trimming took 5 bases from V and 0 from J, leaving 11 bases between them. The germline V gene has CDR1 SGHTA and CDR2 FQGNSA. Full variable domain (remainder filled in from reference TRBV7-2 and TRBJ2-7): GAGVSQSPSNKVTEKGKDVELRCDPISGHTALYWYRQSLGQGLEFLIYFQGNSAPDKSGLPSDRFSAERTGGSVSTLTIQRTQQEDSAVYLCASSRDISSYEQYFGPGTRLTVT.

The gene calls are TRBV7-2 and TRBJ2-5; D unresolved. The DNA matches TRBJ2-7 better at its end, which makes the J call doubtful. Germline V CDR1 and CDR2: SGHTA, FQGNSA. The CDR3 spans 16 residues. CDR3: CASSLGVIASPYEQYF. CDR3 nucleotide sequence: TGTGCCAGCAGCTTAGGGGTAATAGCTTCTCCCTACGAGCAGTACTTC.

V gene TRBV2 combines with J gene TRBJ1-2, with a tentative D call TRBD1 (5 bases). V shed 8 bases and J shed 5 bases, with 15 bases lying between them. CDR1 and CDR2 from the germline V gene are SNHLY and FYNNEI. The CDR3 contains 13 residues. CDR3 loop: CASRPGQLYGYTF. CDR3 sequence (DNA): TGTGCCAGCCGCCCCGGACAACTATATGGCTACACCTTC. The full variable domain, its missing parts supplied by reference TRBV2 and TRBJ1-2, is EPEVTQTPSHQVTQMGQEVILRCVPISNHLYFYWYRQILGQKVEFLVSFYNNEISEKSEIFDDQFSVERPDGSNFTLKIRSTKLEDSAMYFCASRPGQLYGYTFGSGTRLTVV.

V usage is TRBV9 and J usage is TRBJ2-2; 8 bases agree with TRBD2. V lost 4 bases, J lost 5 bases, and 7 bases stayed unmatched. Germline V CDR1 and CDR2: SGDLS, YYNGEE. The CDR3 consists of 15 residues. CDR3 DNA sequence: TGTGCCAGCAGCCTCGGGACTAGTCGAACCGGGGAGCTGTTTTTT. Translating it yields CASSLGTSRTGELFF.

The table lists this clone with a few counts. The chain uses TRBV30 and TRBJ1-1, with D perhaps matching TRBD1 (6 bases). The CDR3 is 11 residues long. Germline CDR1 is GTSNPN and CDR2 is SVGIG (reference sequence). The V end lost 0 bases, the J end lost 7 bases, and 6 bases lay between the germline ends. CDR3 in DNA: TGTGCCTGGAGTGTAGGGGGTGAAGCTTTCTTT. Translation: CAWSVGGEAFF.

The chain employs TRBV6-1 and TRBJ1-6, with 7 positions matching TRBD1. The CDR3 runs to 13 residues. CDR1 and CDR2 (germline): MNHNS, SASEGT. After removal of 8 bases from V and 11 bases from J, the junction contained 9 bases not matched to a gene. The CDR3 protein is CASDGQDRTPLHF. In DNA form, the CDR3 reads TGTGCCAGCGATGGACAGGACCGAACACCCCTCCACTTT.

V gene TRBV5-1 combines with J gene TRBJ2-5, with D tentatively TRBD1 (5 bases). CDR3 length: 15 amino acids. The germline CDR1 and CDR2 sequences are SGHRS and YFSETQ. V was pared by 2 bases and J by 5 bases, with 16 bases between. CDR3 sequence (DNA): TGCGCCAGCAGCTTAGGGGCAGCAAAAGGCGAGACCCAGTACTTC. Translation: CASSLGAAKGETQYF.

This chain uses TRBV28 with TRBJ2-5; tentative D call: TRBD2 (7 bases). Germline V gene lookup returns CDR1 MDHEN and CDR2 SYDVKM. V was shortened by 6 bases and J by 0 bases, with 20 bases between the two germline ends. The length of the CDR3 is 17 residues. CDR3 sequence (DNA): TGTGCCAGCAGCCTGGGGGGGGCAGGGGCGTACCAAGAGACCCAGTACTTC. Translation gives CASSLGGAGAYQETQYF.

The chain uses TRBV4-3 and TRBJ2-7; the match to TRBD1 covers 7 bases. Germline CDR1 reads LGHNA; CDR2 reads YSLEER. This CDR3 is built from 13 residues. V gave up 5 bases and J gave up 4 bases; unmatched junction bases: 5. DNA of the CDR3: TGCGCCAGCAGCAAAGGGACAGCGTACGAGCAGTACTTC. Amino acid sequence: CASSKGTAYEQYF.

The V call is TRBV2, the J call TRBJ1-4; D uncertain. CDR1 and CDR2 from the germline V gene are SNHLY and FYNNEI. The CDR3 is made up of 13 amino acids. The germline V and J ends were trimmed by 7 bases and 1 base, with 7 bases remaining between them. The CDR3 nucleotides are TGTGCCAGCACCGGGGTAACTAATGAAAAACTGTTTTTT. Protein sequence: CASTGVTNEKLFF.

The J gene is TRBJ2-1, the V gene TRBV5-6; TRBD2 matches at 7 bases. This CDR3 is 16 amino acids long. The germline gives CDR1 SGHDT, CDR2 YYEEEE. The trim removed 0 bases at V and 4 bases at J, leaving 7 bases unmatched. CDR3 DNA: TGTGCCAGCAGCTTGGGTACTAGCGAGACGTACAATGAGCAGTTCTTC. Translated: CASSLGTSETYNEQFF.

The chain combines TRBV15 with TRBJ1-1, with D possibly being TRBD1 (5 bases). The V end lost 5 bases, the J end lost 1 base, and 20 bases lay between the germline ends. The CDR3 has 17 residues. The germline gives CDR1 LNHNV, CDR2 YYDKDF (reference sequence). CDR3 nucleotides: TGTGCCACCAGCTTTCCCGGGCAGGGCGTCGGGAACACTGAAGCTTTCTTT. It yields the protein CATSFPGQGVGNTEAFF.

The sample holds many counts of this clone. V gene TRBV19 combines with J gene TRBJ1-3; D remains ambiguous. Trimming shortened V by 4 bases and J by 4 bases, and 8 bases separated the two germline ends. This CDR3 spans 13 amino acids. Germline CDR1 reads LNHDA; CDR2 reads SQIVND (reference sequence). CDR3: CASSTSGGNTIYF. The CDR3 DNA reads TGTGCCAGTAGTACCTCAGGAGGAAACACCATATATTTT. The full variable domain, in which reference TRBV19 and TRBJ1-3 provide the parts outside the CDR3, is DGGITQSPKYLFRKEGQNVTLSCEQNLNHDAMYWYRQDPGQGLRLIYYSQIVNDFQKGDIAEGYSVSREKKESFPLTVTSAQKNPTAFYLCASSTSGGNTIYFGEGSWLTVV.

The chain couples TRBV5-1 to TRBJ2-7; 10 bases are shared with TRBD1. Germline V CDR1 and CDR2: SGHRS, YFSETQ. The CDR3 sequence is 16 residues long. V lost 4 bases, J lost 7 bases, and 14 bases stayed unmatched. The CDR3 sequence is CASSLTLGQGLREQYF. The CDR3 nucleotides are TGCGCCAGCAGCCTTACTCTGGGACAGGGGTTGAGGGAGCAGTACTTC.

The V and J genes are TRBV11-1 and TRBJ1-2; the match to TRBD1 covers 10 bases. The CDR3 has 15 residues. Germline loops: CDR1 SGHAT, CDR2 FQDESV (reference sequence). V lost 5 bases and J lost 3; bases outside the gene matches: 6. CDR3 sequence: CASSPGTGVHYGYTF. The CDR3, as DNA: TGTGCCAGCAGCCCCGGGACAGGGGTTCACTATGGCTACACCTTC.

Notes on this clone: The sample has other DNA sequences that encode this CDR3 too. The V call is TRBV9, the J call TRBJ2-1, with D possibly being TRBD2 (7 bases). The CDR3 consists of 16 residues. Per the germline V gene, CDR1 is SGDLS and CDR2 is YYNGEE. V dropped 0 bases and J dropped 1 base, with 11 bases sitting between them. CDR3 coding DNA: TGTGCCAGCAGCGTAGGAGGGGGGGGATCCTACAATGAGCAGTTCTTC. The encoded protein is CASSVGGGGSYNEQFF. The whole variable domain, filled in from reference TRBV9 and TRBJ2-1, reads DSGVTQTPKHLITATGQRVTLRCSPRSGDLSVYWYQQSLDQGLQFLIQYYNGEERAKGNILERFSAQQFPDLHSELNLSSLELGDSALYFCASSVGGGGSYNEQFFGPGTRLTVL.

The chain combines TRBV13 with TRBJ2-3; 12 bases line up with TRBD2. CDR3 length: 17 residues. V trimming: 4 bases; J trimming: 0 bases; junction bases outside the gene matches: 5. The germline V gene has CDR1 PRHDT and CDR2 FYEKMQ (reference sequence). CDR3 sequence: CASSSSGTSGSTDTQYF. The CDR3 bases are TGTGCCAGCAGCTCGAGTGGGACTAGCGGGAGCACAGATACGCAGTATTTT.

The CDR3 DNA sequence: TGTGCCAGTAGTATAGCCTACCCCCCGGGAGTATACAATGAGCAGTTCTTC. As protein: CASSIAYPPGVYNEQFF. The chain is built from TRBV19 and TRBJ2-1, with D tentatively TRBD2 (6 bases). The ends were cut back, 1 base at V and 4 bases at J, with 17 bases in the middle. The germline CDR1 and CDR2 sequences are LNHDA and SQIVND (reference sequence). The CDR3 runs 17 residues.

The table lists this clone with a few counts. The chain has TRBV7-9 and TRBJ2-7; D is unclear. In germline, CDR1 is SEHNR, CDR2 FQNEAQ (reference sequence). Trimming stripped 3 bases from V and 7 bases from J, with 10 bases between. The CDR3 totals 12 residues. The CDR3 nucleotides read TGTGCCAGCAGCTTCGGTCAAACGGAGCAGTACTTC. Its translation: CASSFGQTEQYF.

In this sample, this clone turned up a few times. The rearrangement links TRBV5-1 to TRBJ2-7; 8 bases map to TRBD2. The CDR3 spans 14 residues. The V gene end was trimmed by 4 bases and the J gene end by 4 bases; junction bases not matched to a gene: 7. Germline loops: CDR1 SGHRS, CDR2 YFSETQ. The CDR3 DNA reads as TGCGCCAGCAGCCTCACTAGCGGAAGATACGAGCAGTACTTC. It specifies CASSLTSGRYEQYF.

The genes are TRBV7-3 and TRBJ2-1; 12 bases agree with TRBD2. The CDR3 covers 15 residues. Per germline, CDR1 SGHTA and CDR2 FQGTGA. The V gene end was trimmed by 5 bases and the J gene end by 4 bases; junction bases not matched to a gene: 3. This CDR3 is CASSVLAGGYNEQFF. CDR3 coding DNA: TGTGCCAGCAGCGTCCTAGCGGGGGGGTACAATGAGCAGTTCTTC.